Shown below are 21 T cell receptor beta chains from a single sample sequenced in a study of T cell repertoires in ileal Crohn's disease. The method was immunoSEQ multiplex PCR; TCRdb's version includes in-frame clones alone and lacks a portion of them. The data hold roughly 15,000 clones, with about 55% observed a single time. The material sequenced was ileal tissue. Receptor source: an adult with Crohn's disease.

The V and J genes are TRBV5-6 and TRBJ2-2; 8 bases agree with TRBD1. Germline CDR1 is SGHDT and CDR2 is YYEEEE. The CDR3 is 16 residues long. Trimming cost V 2 bases and J 4 bases; bases outside gene matches: 7. CDR3 loop: CASSLAGGVGTGELFF. CDR3 nucleotide sequence: TGTGCCAGCAGCTTAGCAGGGGGCGTTGGCACCGGGGAGCTGTTTTTT.

The table lists this clone with a few counts. This sequence joins TRBV20-1 and TRBJ1-2; D call uncertain. This CDR3 has 11 amino acids. Germline CDR1 reads DFQATT; CDR2 reads SNEGSKA (reference sequence). V was clipped by 3 bases and J by 2 bases, with 4 bases between them. CDR3 sequence: CSASGNYGYTF. The CDR3 bases are TGCAGTGCTAGCGGGAACTATGGCTACACCTTC.

This chain joins TRBV6-1 and TRBJ2-1; 11 bases are shared with TRBD2. Trimming cost V 0 bases and J 4 bases; bases outside gene matches: 11. Germline-derived CDR1 and CDR2 are MNHNS and SASEGT. The CDR3 totals 19 residues. This CDR3 reads CASSEAQGRPSGRYNEQFF. CDR3 bases: TGTGCCAGCAGTGAAGCCCAGGGTCGCCCTAGCGGGAGGTACAATGAGCAGTTCTTC.

The V gene is TRBV28, the J gene TRBJ2-7, with D possibly being TRBD1 (5 bases). The CDR3 is 15 residues long. The V end lost 4 bases, the J end lost 0 bases, and 13 bases lay between the germline ends. In germline, CDR1 is MDHEN, CDR2 SYDVKM. The CDR3 region is CASSSPRVPSYEQYF. The CDR3 bases are TGTGCCAGCAGTTCGCCCAGGGTCCCCTCCTACGAGCAGTACTTC.

The chain links TRBV30 to TRBJ2-7; D is unclear. The CDR3 length is 12 residues. Trimming cost V 2 bases and J 4 bases, with 9 bases left between them. Germline V gene data show CDR1 as GTSNPN and CDR2 as SVGIG (reference sequence). In DNA, the CDR3 is TGTGCCTGGAGTCCCGGGTATTACGAGCAGTACTTC. It is translated as CAWSPGYYEQYF. The variable domain in full, completed from reference TRBV30 and TRBJ2-7, reads SQTIHQWPATLVQPVGSPLSLECTVEGTSNPNLYWYRQAAGRGLQLLFYSVGIGQISSEVPQNLSASRPQDRQFILSSKKLLLSDSGFYLCAWSPGYYEQYFGPGTRLTVT.

This clone occurred once. In DNA, the CDR3 is TGTGCCAGTAGCCCCGGTAGTTTAAGCAATCAGCCCCAGCATTTT. This translates into CASSPGSLSNQPQHF. This chain uses TRBV19 with TRBJ1-5; D is unresolved. Germline V CDR1 and CDR2: LNHDA, SQIVND (reference sequence). This CDR3 is built from 15 residues. The V end was cut by 6 bases, the J end by 1 base, with 13 bases between.

V and J are TRBV7-2 and TRBJ1-2; TRBD1 is a possible D gene (6 bases). Germline V lookup: CDR1 SGHTA, CDR2 FQGNSA. The CDR3 runs 13 residues. The V gene lost 3 bases and the J gene lost 7 bases, with 12 bases spanning the gap. CDR3 protein: CASSLGRGSGYTF. For the CDR3, the DNA is TGTGCCAGCAGCTTGGGCAGGGGTTCTGGCTACACCTTC.

The rearrangement links TRBV6-5 to TRBJ2-1; 7 bases are a match to TRBD2. J was trimmed by 1 base and V by 4 bases; bases with no gene match: 4. Germline CDR1 and CDR2: MNHEY and SVGAGI. The CDR3 runs 15 residues. The CDR3 is CASSFSGGSYNEQFF. In DNA, the CDR3 is TGTGCCAGCAGTTTTTCGGGGGGTTCCTACAATGAGCAGTTCTTC.

V gene TRBV9 combines with J gene TRBJ2-7; TRBD1 matches at 9 bases. Germline CDR1 and CDR2: SGDLS and YYNGEE. There are 15 residues in the CDR3. Trimming at V came to 0 bases and at J to 3 bases, leaving 4 bases not matched to a gene. CDR3 coding DNA: TGTGCCAGCAGCGTAGACGGGACAGGGATCTACGAGCAGTACTTC. Translation: CASSVDGTGIYEQYF.

This CDR3 reads CASSLAGGTGGSDTQYF. The CDR3, as DNA: TGCGCCAGCAGCTTGGCCGGAGGGACAGGGGGCTCAGATACGCAGTATTTT. This chain links TRBV5-1 with TRBJ2-3; 12 positions agree with TRBD1. In germline, CDR1 is SGHRS, CDR2 YFSETQ. With V trimmed by 0 bases and J by 4 bases, 6 bases remained unmatched. CDR3 length: 17 residues.

The chain joins TRBV7-9 to TRBJ2-5; maybe TRBD2 (6 bases). The CDR3 spans 15 residues. Trimming stripped 4 bases from V and 1 base from J, with 13 bases between. The germline CDR1 and CDR2 sequences are SEHNR and FQNEAQ (reference sequence). For the CDR3, the DNA is TGTGCCAGCAGCTGGACCGGGACTTCCCAAGAGACCCAGTACTTC. Translation gives CASSWTGTSQETQYF.

The V call is TRBV6-1, the J call TRBJ1-5; D perhaps matches TRBD1 (6 bases). CDR3 length: 16 residues. Germline V lookup: CDR1 MNHNS, CDR2 SASEGT. Trimming removed 3 bases at V and 3 bases at J, with 15 bases between. CDR3 sequence: CASSDWGGGDNQPQHF. The CDR3 bases are TGTGCCAGCAGTGATTGGGGAGGGGGGGACAATCAGCCCCAGCATTTT.

This clone was seen only a few times. V usage is TRBV15 and J usage is TRBJ2-3; 13 nucleotides align to TRBD2. From germline, CDR1 is LNHNV and CDR2 YYDKDF (reference sequence). CDR3 length equals 15 residues. V lost 5 bases to trimming and J lost 6 bases; unmatched junction nucleotides: 5. The CDR3 loop reads CATSGTSGRGDTQYF. The CDR3 DNA reads TGTGCCACCAGCGGAACTAGCGGGAGGGGGGATACGCAGTATTTT.

The genes are TRBV6-5 and TRBJ2-7; TRBD1 is a possible D gene (5 bases). With 0 bases removed from V and 4 bases from J, the gap between germline ends came to 16 bases. CDR1 and CDR2 (germline): MNHEY, SVGAGI. CDR3 length equals 16 residues. DNA for the CDR3: TGTGCCAGCAGTTACTCGATAGGCAGGGATCCGTACGAGCAGTACTTC. It yields the protein CASSYSIGRDPYEQYF.

V and J are TRBV28 and TRBJ1-3; D is perhaps TRBD1 (5 bases). This CDR3 has 17 amino acids. The V gene's germline CDR1 is MDHEN and CDR2 SYDVKM. Trimming removed 7 bases at V and 2 bases at J, with 21 bases between. Here the CDR3 reads CASTPTPPRATGNTIYF. As DNA, the CDR3 is TGTGCCAGCACCCCTACCCCTCCCAGGGCGACTGGAAACACCATATATTTT.

The chain recombines TRBV18 with TRBJ2-7; D uncertain. Germline CDR1 reads KGHSH; CDR2 reads LQKENI. The V and J ends lost 2 bases and 3 bases respectively, with 11 bases between them. This CDR3 region has 14 residues. The CDR3: CASSPSYTDYEQYF. The CDR3 DNA reads TGTGCCAGCTCACCATCCTATACAGACTACGAGCAGTACTTC.

The rearrangement uses TRBV2 and TRBJ1-2; D may be TRBD1 (5 bases). V lost 6 bases and J 5 bases, leaving 19 bases between the germline ends. Looked up from germline, CDR1 is SNHLY and CDR2 is FYNNEI. The CDR3 sequence is 15 residues long. CDR3 loop: CASSPPTTGRYGYTF. The CDR3 DNA sequence: TGTGCCAGCAGCCCCCCAACCACAGGCAGATATGGCTACACCTTC.

The gene calls are TRBV2 and TRBJ1-5; TRBD1 matches 9 bases. From germline, CDR1 is SNHLY and CDR2 FYNNEI. V lost 6 bases and J lost 1; bases outside the gene matches: 7. The CDR3 is 16 residues long. As DNA, the CDR3 is TGTGCCAGCAGGAGGGGACAGGGAAAAAGCAATCAGCCCCAGCATTTT. Its translation is CASRRGQGKSNQPQHF.

The chain combines TRBV6-1 with TRBJ1-4, with D maybe TRBD1 (5 bases). Germline CDR1 and CDR2: MNHNS and SASEGT. Trimming cost V 4 bases and J 8 bases, with 17 bases left between them. The CDR3 length is 15 residues. CDR3: CASSGTRGSREKLFF. In DNA, the CDR3 is TGTGCCAGCAGTGGGACGCGGGGGTCTCGGGAAAAACTGTTTTTT.

This clone showed up just a few times. This chain connects TRBV6-1 to TRBJ1-2; D might be TRBD1 (5 bases). Germline loops: CDR1 MNHNS, CDR2 SASEGT. The CDR3 runs 16 residues. V lost 0 bases and J 5 bases, leaving 16 bases between the germline ends. CDR3 sequence (DNA): TGTGCCAGCAGTGAAGCAAGCGCAGGGTGGGCGTATGGCTACACCTTC. Translating it yields CASSEASAGWAYGYTF.

This clone turned up a few times. The rearrangement joins TRBV7-2 to TRBJ2-7; 7 bases map to TRBD1. The CDR3 sequence is 14 residues long. The V gene end was trimmed by 5 bases and the J gene end by 5 bases; junction bases not matched to a gene: 9. Germline V gene data show CDR1 as SGHTA and CDR2 as FQGNSA. Here the CDR3 DNA reads TGTGCCAGCAGCACCCACAGGGGCGGAGACGAGCAGTACTTC. It is translated as CASSTHRGGDEQYF. The complete variable domain, with remaining parts taken from reference TRBV7-2 and TRBJ2-7, reads GAGVSQSPSNKVTEKGKDVELRCDPISGHTALYWYRQSLGQGLEFLIYFQGNSAPDKSGLPSDRFSAERTGGSVSTLTIQRTQQEDSAVYLCASSTHRGGDEQYFGPGTRLTVT.